The next 28 T cell receptor beta chains were all read from a single sample in a study of cytomegalovirus exposure and HLA in healthy donors. Produced via immunoSEQ multiplex PCR; TCRdb's table is partial and in-frame only. The sample holds about 200,000 clones; 84% are singletons and the top ten take about an eighth. Sequenced input: PBMCs. The receptors stem from a woman in her thirties in good health and CMV-seropositive.

In nucleotides, the CDR3 is TGCGCCAGCAGGCCGAGACTAGCGGGAGTGGGGGAGCAGTACTTC. Translated, it gives CASRPRLAGVGEQYF. The chain recombines TRBV5-1 with TRBJ2-7; 12 bases are a match to TRBD2. The length of the CDR3 is 15 residues. Germline loops: CDR1 SGHRS, CDR2 YFSETQ. V was clipped by 5 bases and J by 7 bases; unmatched bases: 10.

This chain joins TRBV15 and TRBJ1-2; TRBD1 agrees at 9 bases. Germline CDR1 and CDR2: LNHNV and YYDKDF (reference sequence). Germline trimming cut 1 base from V and 8 bases from J; bases unmatched to any gene: 5. The CDR3 covers 14 residues. CDR3 DNA: TGTGCCACCAGCAGAGGAGGGACAGGGCCCGGCTACACCTTC. Amino acids: CATSRGGTGPGYTF.

The chain employs TRBV15 and TRBJ2-7; D is uncertain. V lost 0 bases, J lost 6 bases, and 12 bases lay in between. Looked up from germline, CDR1 is LNHNV and CDR2 is YYDKDF (reference sequence). The CDR3 loop spans 14 amino acids. The CDR3 reads CATSRDSLDGEQYF. In nucleotides, the CDR3 is TGTGCCACCAGCAGAGATTCTTTAGATGGCGAGCAGTACTTC. The whole variable domain, filled in from reference TRBV15 and TRBJ2-7, reads DAMVIQNPRYQVTQFGKPVTLSCSQTLNHNVMYWYQQKSSQAPKLLFHYYDKDFNNEADTPDNFQSRRPNTSFCFLDIRSPGLGDTAMYLCATSRDSLDGEQYFGPGTRLTVT.

V is TRBV9 and J is TRBJ2-2; D is undetermined. Trimming pared 6 bases from V and 7 bases from J, leaving 10 bases between. The CDR3 spans 12 residues. Germline V lookup: CDR1 SGDLS, CDR2 YYNGEE. The CDR3 DNA sequence: TGTGCCAGCAACTTGGTTGGCGGGGAGCTGTTTTTT. Encoded protein: CASNLVGGELFF.

In this sample, this clone turned up once. V usage is TRBV9 and J usage is TRBJ1-2; a possible D gene is TRBD1 (6 bases). The CDR3 spans 17 residues. Germline CDR1 and CDR2: SGDLS and YYNGEE. V was shortened by 0 bases and J by 1 base, with 16 bases between the two germline ends. The CDR3 nucleotides read TGTGCCAGCAGCGTAGGATCCAGCGACAGGTTTAACTATGGCTACACCTTC. Amino acids: CASSVGSSDRFNYGYTF. The variable domain in full, completed from reference TRBV9 and TRBJ1-2, reads DSGVTQTPKHLITATGQRVTLRCSPRSGDLSVYWYQQSLDQGLQFLIQYYNGEERAKGNILERFSAQQFPDLHSELNLSSLELGDSALYFCASSVGSSDRFNYGYTFGSGTRLTVV.

In this sample, this clone turned up once. This chain links TRBV6-5 with TRBJ1-1; D is possibly TRBD1 (5 bases). This CDR3 is 14 amino acids long. Germline CDR1 is MNHEY and CDR2 is SVGAGI. V gave up 4 bases and J gave up 4 bases, with 13 bases separating them. CDR3 DNA: TGTGCCAGCAGTTTACCAGGGATTAGCACTGAAGCTTTCTTT. Encoded protein: CASSLPGISTEAFF.

This chain uses TRBV6-1 with TRBJ1-1; 9 nucleotides line up with TRBD1. The CDR3 contains 14 residues. Germline V gene lookup returns CDR1 MNHNS and CDR2 SASEGT. Unmatched junction bases numbered 8, after V lost 7 bases and J lost 5 bases. For the CDR3, the DNA is TGTGCCAGCACGACGACAGGGGGTATAACTGAAGCTTTCTTT. Encoded protein: CASTTTGGITEAFF.

The gene calls are TRBV6-6 and TRBJ2-3, with TRBD2 matching over 7 bases. Germline lookup yields CDR1 MNHNY and CDR2 SVGAGI (reference sequence). V lost 6 bases and J lost 0; bases outside the gene matches: 6. This CDR3 has 15 residues. The CDR3 sequence: CASSQLALSTDTQYF. DNA of the CDR3: TGTGCCAGCAGCCAACTAGCGTTAAGCACAGATACGCAGTATTTT.

The gene calls are TRBV6-1 and TRBJ2-7, with 8 bases lining up with TRBD2. This CDR3 region has 14 residues. CDR1 is MNHNS and CDR2 is SASEGT in the germline V gene. V lost 3 bases and J lost 9; bases outside the gene matches: 10. Here the CDR3 reads CASSEVAGAGGQYF. The CDR3 coding sequence is TGTGCCAGCAGTGAGGTCGCGGGGGCGGGAGGGCAGTACTTC.

The chain joins TRBV6-5 to TRBJ1-3; D is perhaps TRBD1 (6 bases). The CDR3 is 15 residues long. The germline CDR1 and CDR2 sequences are MNHEY and SVGAGI. Trimming removed 5 bases from V and 1 base from J, with 12 bases in between. The CDR3 DNA follows: TGTGCCAGCAGTCCTACAGGGTCTTCTGGAAACACCATATATTTT. The encoded protein is CASSPTGSSGNTIYF.

The gene calls are TRBV2 and TRBJ2-2; 7 bases align to TRBD2. After removal of 6 bases from V and 2 bases from J, the junction contained 6 bases not matched to a gene. Germline V lookup: CDR1 SNHLY, CDR2 FYNNEI. The CDR3 runs 15 residues. As DNA, the CDR3 is TGTGCCAGCAGGATGACGGGGGGTAACACCGGGGAGCTGTTTTTT. This gives the protein CASRMTGGNTGELFF. Full variable domain (rest looked up from reference TRBV2 and TRBJ2-2): EPEVTQTPSHQVTQMGQEVILRCVPISNHLYFYWYRQILGQKVEFLVSFYNNEISEKSEIFDDQFSVERPDGSNFTLKIRSTKLEDSAMYFCASRMTGGNTGELFFGEGSRLTVL.

This chain links TRBV6-5 with TRBJ1-1; D may be TRBD1 (5 bases). V was pared by 6 bases and J by 5 bases, with 19 bases between. The CDR3 spans 15 residues. The germline CDR1 and CDR2 sequences are MNHEY and SVGAGI. In DNA, the CDR3 is TGTGCCAGCAGCCAACAGAGAGCCGGGGGAACTGAAGCTTTCTTT. Protein sequence: CASSQQRAGGTEAFF.

The CDR3 loop is CASSPSGRADTGELFF. For the CDR3, the DNA is TGTGCCAGCAGTCCTAGCGGGAGGGCGGACACCGGGGAGCTGTTTTTT. V gene TRBV28 combines with J gene TRBJ2-2; 12 bases match TRBD2. The CDR3 has 16 amino acids. V shed 5 bases and J 3 bases; nucleotides not matched to a gene: 4. Germline lookup yields CDR1 MDHEN and CDR2 SYDVKM.

The V gene is TRBV7-2, the J gene TRBJ2-3, with 10 bases identical to TRBD1. Germline CDR1 SGHTA, CDR2 FQGNSA. With 8 bases clipped from V and 3 bases from J, the junction kept 2 bases outside the gene matches. This CDR3 has 13 residues. This CDR3 is CASRTGGTDTQYF. DNA for the CDR3: TGTGCCAGCCGGACAGGGGGAACAGATACGCAGTATTTT.

This clone came up a few times. The chain joins TRBV25-1 to TRBJ1-5; maybe TRBD1 (5 bases). This CDR3 region has 13 residues. The V end lost 8 bases, the J end lost 2 bases, and 10 bases lay between the germline ends. The germline gives CDR1 MGHDK, CDR2 SYGVNS. CDR3 sequence: CASGPGGNQPQHF. Here the CDR3 DNA reads TGTGCCAGCGGGCCGGGGGGCAATCAGCCCCAGCATTTT.

This clone was found once. The rearrangement links TRBV5-1 to TRBJ2-5; 8 bases align to TRBD1. The CDR3 covers 14 residues. After removal of 2 bases from V and 4 bases from J, the junction contained 4 bases not matched to a gene. CDR1 is SGHRS and CDR2 is YFSETQ in the germline V gene. This CDR3 is CASSFRDRRETQYF. The CDR3 DNA sequence: TGCGCCAGCAGCTTCCGGGACAGGAGAGAGACCCAGTACTTC.

This clone was recorded once. This chain connects TRBV5-1 to TRBJ2-7; D might be TRBD1 (6 bases). The germline V gene encodes CDR1 SGHRS and CDR2 YFSETQ. The CDR3 is 18 residues long. The V and J ends lost 5 bases and 4 bases respectively, with 28 bases between them. CDR3 in DNA: TGCGCCAGCAGATTACGCATCTCCGGGACACCATGGCCTTACGAGCAGTACTTC. It yields the protein CASRLRISGTPWPYEQYF.

The genes are TRBV5-1 and TRBJ2-7; 11 bases fit TRBD2. Germline CDR1 is SGHRS and CDR2 is YFSETQ. The CDR3 totals 15 residues. With 2 bases clipped from V and 4 bases from J, the junction kept 5 bases outside the gene matches. Here the CDR3 reads CASSLMTSGMYEQYF. CDR3 DNA sequence: TGCGCCAGCAGCTTAATGACTAGCGGGATGTACGAGCAGTACTTC.

This chain links TRBV7-6 with TRBJ2-3; TRBD1 aligns across 7 bases. The V gene end was trimmed by 6 bases and the J gene end by 1 base; junction bases not matched to a gene: 4. The CDR3 loop spans 14 amino acids. Germline assignment: CDR1 SGHVS and CDR2 FNYEAQ. The CDR3 DNA sequence: TGTGCCAGCAGTCTTGGGACAGGCACAGATACGCAGTATTTT. As protein: CASSLGTGTDTQYF. Full variable domain (outside the CDR3, taken from reference TRBV7-6 and TRBJ2-3): GAGVSQSPRYKVTKRGQDVALRCDPISGHVSLYWYRQALGQGPEFLTYFNYEAQQDKSGLPNDRFSAERPEGSISTLTIQRTEQRDSAMYRCASSLGTGTDTQYFGPGTRLTVL.

V gene TRBV30 combines with J gene TRBJ2-3, with 10 bases aligning to TRBD2. V shed 1 base, J shed 4 bases, and the junction held 5 bases outside the gene matches. The CDR3 runs 15 residues. The germline V gene has CDR1 GTSNPN and CDR2 SVGIG (reference sequence). DNA of the CDR3: TGTGCCTGGAGTGCACTAGCGGGGAGCGCAGATACGCAGTATTTT. It is translated as CAWSALAGSADTQYF.

The chain combines TRBV9 with TRBJ2-1; 9 positions match TRBD2. The CDR3 is 14 residues long. V lost 0 bases to trimming and J lost 7 bases; unmatched junction nucleotides: 2. Germline V gene data show CDR1 as SGDLS and CDR2 as YYNGEE. CDR3 residues: CASSVGLAANEQFF. The CDR3 DNA follows: TGTGCCAGCAGCGTAGGACTAGCGGCTAATGAGCAGTTCTTC.

The chain couples TRBV19 to TRBJ2-7, with a tentative D call TRBD2 (5 bases). CDR3 length: 13 amino acids. Trimming took 5 bases from V and 3 from J, leaving 11 bases between them. Germline V gene sequence: CDR1 LNHDA, CDR2 SQIVND (reference sequence). DNA of the CDR3: TGTGCCAGTAGTTCGAGCGGTGGCTACGAGCAGTACTTC. Amino acid sequence: CASSSSGGYEQYF.

In its sample, this clone was seen a few times. The DNA for the CDR3 is TGCAGTGCTAGACAGGGGTACGGCTACACCTTC. Amino acid sequence: CSARQGYGYTF. The gene calls are TRBV29-1 and TRBJ1-2, with 8 bases aligning to TRBD1. Germline V gives CDR1 SQVTM, CDR2 ANQGSEA. The CDR3 loop spans 11 amino acids.

The genes are TRBV6-1 and TRBJ2-7; D remains unclear. V lost 3 bases, J lost 0 bases, and 9 bases lay in between. CDR1 and CDR2 (germline): MNHNS, SASEGT. This CDR3 has 14 residues. CDR3 in DNA: TGTGCCAGCAGTGATGTGACACCCTCCTACGAGCAGTACTTC. This encodes CASSDVTPSYEQYF.

The CDR3 protein is CASRGTAEMSTEAFF. CDR3 nucleotide sequence: TGTGCCAGCAGGGGGACAGCGGAGATGAGCACTGAAGCTTTCTTT. The J gene is TRBJ1-1, the V gene TRBV6-6; TRBD1 agrees at 7 bases. J lost 4 bases, V lost 6 bases, and 11 bases had no gene match. The CDR3 is 15 amino acids. Germline lookup yields CDR1 MNHNY and CDR2 SVGAGI (reference sequence).

This clone has a handful of counts. The rearrangement links TRBV5-1 to TRBJ1-2; D is perhaps TRBD1 (6 bases). Trimming took off 0 bases at V and 8 bases at J, with 11 bases between the two ends. CDR3 length: 13 residues. The germline CDR1 and CDR2 sequences are SGHRS and YFSETQ. As DNA, the CDR3 is TGCGCCAGCAGCTTGGACAGGGCGGACGGCTACACCTTC. Protein sequence: CASSLDRADGYTF.

V is TRBV19 and J is TRBJ1-1; no reliable D call. Germline CDR1 LNHDA, CDR2 SQIVND (reference sequence). CDR3 length: 14 residues. The ends were cut back, 5 bases at V and 3 bases at J, with 13 bases in the middle. The CDR3 is CASSRRGADTEAFF. For the CDR3, the DNA is TGTGCCAGTAGTCGGCGGGGTGCGGACACTGAAGCTTTCTTT. The full variable domain, its missing parts supplied by reference TRBV19 and TRBJ1-1, is DGGITQSPKYLFRKEGQNVTLSCEQNLNHDAMYWYRQDPGQGLRLIYYSQIVNDFQKGDIAEGYSVSREKKESFPLTVTSAQKNPTAFYLCASSRRGADTEAFFGQGTRLTVV.

The V gene is TRBV7-9, the J gene TRBJ1-2, with D perhaps matching TRBD1 (6 bases). Germline CDR1 reads SEHNR; CDR2 reads FQNEAQ (reference sequence). The CDR3 extends over 15 amino acids. V lost 6 bases to trimming and J lost 8 bases, with 22 bases between them. The CDR3 nucleotides read TGTGCCAGCAGACTCGCCGACAGGCTGGCGACCGGCTACACCTTC. Translation: CASRLADRLATGYTF.